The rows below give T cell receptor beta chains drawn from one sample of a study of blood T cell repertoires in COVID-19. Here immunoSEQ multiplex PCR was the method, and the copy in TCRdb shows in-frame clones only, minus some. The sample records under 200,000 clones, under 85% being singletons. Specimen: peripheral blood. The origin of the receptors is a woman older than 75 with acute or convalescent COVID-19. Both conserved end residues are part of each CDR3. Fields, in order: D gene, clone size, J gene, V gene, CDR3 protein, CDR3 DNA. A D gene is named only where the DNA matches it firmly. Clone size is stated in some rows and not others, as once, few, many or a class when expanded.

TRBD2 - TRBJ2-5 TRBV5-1 CASSYTGTSGGETQYF TGCGCCAGCAGCTACACCGGGACTAGCGGGGGAGAGACCCAGTACTTC
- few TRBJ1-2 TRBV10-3 CAISDGGANYGYTF TGTGCCATCAGTGATGGCGGTGCTAACTATGGCTACACCTTC
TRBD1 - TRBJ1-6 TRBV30 CAWGSGTGTSPLHF TGTGCCTGGGGATCCGGGACAGGGACTTCACCCCTCCACTTT
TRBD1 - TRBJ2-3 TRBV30 CAWSAKGASDTQYF TGTGCCTGGAGTGCCAAGGGGGCTTCAGATACGCAGTATTTT
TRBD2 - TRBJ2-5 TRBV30 CAWSNGGAGGETQYF TGTGCCTGGAGTAACGGGGGGGCCGGGGGAGAGACCCAGTACTTC
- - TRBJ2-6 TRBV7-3 CASSFKQRSRVTSGANVLTF TGTGCCAGCAGCTTCAAGCAAAGGAGCAGGGTTACCTCTGGGGCCAACGTCCTGACTTTC
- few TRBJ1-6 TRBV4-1 CASSQDWSISESPLHF TGCGCCAGCAGCCAAGATTGGAGCATCTCAGAATCACCCCTCCACTTT
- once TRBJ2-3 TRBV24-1 CATSDRGGPDTQYF TGTGCCACCAGTGATCGGGGTGGTCCAGATACGCAGTATTTT
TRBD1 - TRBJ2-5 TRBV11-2 CASSPPGTAQETQYF TGTGCCAGCAGCCCTCCGGGGACAGCCCAAGAGACCCAGTACTTC
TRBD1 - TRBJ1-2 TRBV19 CASSQPGQRNYGYTF TGTGCCAGTAGTCAACCGGGACAGCGAAACTATGGCTACACCTTC
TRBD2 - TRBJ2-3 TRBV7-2 CASSLNSGGAGGTQYF TGTGCCAGCAGCTTAAATAGCGGGGGAGCCGGGGGTACGCAGTATTTT
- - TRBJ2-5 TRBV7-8 CASSLNRVQETQYF TGTGCCAGCAGCTTAAACAGGGTCCAAGAGACCCAGTACTTC
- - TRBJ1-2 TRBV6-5 CASSYSTGDDYGYTF TGTGCCAGCAGTTACTCGACGGGGGACGACTATGGCTACACCTTC
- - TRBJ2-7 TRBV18 CASSRQGYEQYF TGTGCCAGCTCCCGGCAGGGATACGAGCAGTACTTC
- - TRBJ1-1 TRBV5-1 CASSFRSSLGEAEAFF TGCGCCAGCAGCTTCAGGTCTTCCCTCGGGGAGGCTGAAGCTTTCTTT
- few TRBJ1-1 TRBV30 CAWSVPTMSEAFF TGTGCCTGGAGTGTACCGACAATGTCTGAAGCTTTCTTT
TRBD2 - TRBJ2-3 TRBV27 CASTFSSGRAIRDTQYF TGTGCCAGCACCTTTTCTAGCGGGAGGGCCATTAGAGATACGCAGTATTTT
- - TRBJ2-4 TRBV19 CASTGPRAKNIQYF TGTGCCAGCACAGGGCCGAGGGCCAAAAACATTCAGTACTTC
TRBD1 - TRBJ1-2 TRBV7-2 CASDPGQGYYGYTF TGTGCCAGCGACCCAGGACAGGGGTACTATGGCTACACCTTC
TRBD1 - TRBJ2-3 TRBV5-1 CASSLVQGSGTDTQYF TGCGCCAGCAGCTTGGTACAGGGGAGTGGCACAGATACGCAGTATTTT
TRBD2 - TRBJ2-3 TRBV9 CASSVAGGPSTDTQYF TGTGCCAGCAGCGTAGCGGGGGGGCCTAGCACAGATACGCAGTATTTT
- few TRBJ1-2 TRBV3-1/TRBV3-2 CASSLGNSGRTF TGTGCCAGCAGCCTCGGTAATTCTGGGCGCACCTTC
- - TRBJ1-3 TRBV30 CAWSPGLEGNTIYF TGTGCCTGGAGTCCCGGACTGGAAGGAAACACCATATATTTT